This T cell receptor (beta chain) originates from a study of blood T cell repertoires in COVID-19 (dated by TCRdb to about 2020). As for the study more broadly: Samples covering the acute and convalescent phases of COVID-19 were provided by collaborators in the United States, Italy and Spain. The sample metadata nearly always contained a de-identified subject ID, COVID-19 status, age in years and sex. Where available, HLA class I and class II types were obtained from metadata supplied by the sample provider rather than from assay-based typing. The material from the prospective study consisted of cDNA or gDNA derived from T cells, B-cell-depleted T cells, or PBMCs. The dataset comprised deeply sampled blood TCRbeta repertoires from subjects exposed to, actively infected with, or recovered from COVID-19. A freely available public database, intended as a resource for researchers studying the immune response to SARS-CoV-2, is where the repertoires were released. Samples came from the ongoing ImmuneRACE study (first 160 participants) plus 1,254 subjects from 6 global collaborators.

Overall study outcomes, separate from this receptor: Clinical and demographic metadata were provided uncurated, with the amount varying by source and participant.

Collaborating institutions collected whole blood in K2EDTA tubes following their own protocols. For TCRbeta analysis, collaborator samples were shipped as frozen whole blood, as isolated PBMCs, or as DNA extracted from either sample type. TCRbeta CDR3 regions were amplified from genomic DNA by means of the immunoSEQ Assay, a bias-controlled multiplex PCR. Regarding the original processing steps: The number of nucleated cells in each sample was estimated by amplification of reference gene primers within the assay. To quantify the absolute abundance of each unique TCRbeta CDR3 rearrangement, sequence reads were collapsed and filtered. For each sample, productive Simpson clonality was calculated as the square root of Simpson's diversity index over productive rearrangements. Entries here come from immuneACCESS through TCRdb and include only in-frame sequences with V and J called. Some clones fail to appear in such tables; in the studies checked, an unresolved V gene covers under half of the shortfall, and the cause of the remainder is unknown. For V, J and clone size, that table is used; D and trimming come from the DNA. The sample yields under 85,000 clones; roughly four fifths were counted once. The top ten constitute 20% to 25% of the sample.

On this clone itself: It has no known antigen specificity. No much larger clonotype is one base removed from it; base qualities were not supplied.

Counted from cysteine to phenylalanine, this CDR3 has 14 amino acids. Only CDR3 DNA remains: 42 bases, in frame from the first base. At the junction V is shortened by 5 bases and J by 0 bases, with 9 bases in between. According to the germline V gene, CDR1 reads KGHSH and CDR2 reads LQKENI. The material sequenced was peripheral blood. This TCR derives from a human donor in a cohort sampled during active COVID-19. The rearranged chain carries TRBV18 and TRBJ2-3; no D gene is confidently identified. The nucleotide sequence is TGTGCCAGCTCAACCCGCGTTAGCACAGATACGCAGTATTTT. This translates into CASSTRVSTDTQYF.